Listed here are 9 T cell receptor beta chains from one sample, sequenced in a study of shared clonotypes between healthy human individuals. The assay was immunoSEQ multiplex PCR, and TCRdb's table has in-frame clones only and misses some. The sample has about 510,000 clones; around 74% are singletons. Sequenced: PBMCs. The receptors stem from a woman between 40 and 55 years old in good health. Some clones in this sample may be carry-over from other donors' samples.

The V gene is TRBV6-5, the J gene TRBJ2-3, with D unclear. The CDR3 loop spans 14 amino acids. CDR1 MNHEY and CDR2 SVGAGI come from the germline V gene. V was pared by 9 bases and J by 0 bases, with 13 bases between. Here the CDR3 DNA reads TGTGCCAGTGCACTCGGCTCTAGCACAGATACGCAGTATTTT. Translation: CASALGSSTDTQYF.

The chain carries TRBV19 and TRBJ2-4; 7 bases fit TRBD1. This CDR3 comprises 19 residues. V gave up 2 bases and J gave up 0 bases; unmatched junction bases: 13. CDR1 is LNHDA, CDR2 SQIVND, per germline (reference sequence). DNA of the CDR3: TGTGCCAGTAGTATAAGGGCCGGACAGGAACGTGTAGCCAAAAACATTCAGTACTTC. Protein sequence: CASSIRAGQERVAKNIQYF.

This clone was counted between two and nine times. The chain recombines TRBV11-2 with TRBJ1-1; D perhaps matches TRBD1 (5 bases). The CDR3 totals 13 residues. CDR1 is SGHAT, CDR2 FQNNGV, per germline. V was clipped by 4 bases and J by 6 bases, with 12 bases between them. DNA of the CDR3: TGTGCCAGCAGCTCCAGGGAATTCGCTGAAGCTTTCTTT. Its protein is CASSSREFAEAFF.

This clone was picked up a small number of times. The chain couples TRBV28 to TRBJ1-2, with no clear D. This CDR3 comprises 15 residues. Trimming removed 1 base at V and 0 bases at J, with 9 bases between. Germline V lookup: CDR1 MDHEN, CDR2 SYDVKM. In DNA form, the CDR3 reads TGTGCCAGCAGTTTATTTAGCCGAGCTAACTATGGCTACACCTTC. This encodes CASSLFSRANYGYTF.

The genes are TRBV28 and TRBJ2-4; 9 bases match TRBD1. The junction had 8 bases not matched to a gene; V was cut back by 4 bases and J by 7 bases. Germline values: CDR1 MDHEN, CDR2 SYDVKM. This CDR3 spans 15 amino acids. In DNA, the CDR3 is TGTGCCAGCAGTTCGGCCGGGACAGGGATGAACATTCAGTACTTC. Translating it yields CASSSAGTGMNIQYF.

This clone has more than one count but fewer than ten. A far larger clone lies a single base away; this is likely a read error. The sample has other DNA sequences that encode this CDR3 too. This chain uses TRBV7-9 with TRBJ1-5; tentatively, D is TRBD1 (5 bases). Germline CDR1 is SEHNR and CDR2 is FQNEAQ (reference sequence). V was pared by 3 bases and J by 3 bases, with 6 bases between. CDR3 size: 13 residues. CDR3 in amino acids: CASSLGTNQPQHF. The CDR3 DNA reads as TGTGCCAGCAGCTTGGGGACCAATCAGCCCCAGCATTTT.

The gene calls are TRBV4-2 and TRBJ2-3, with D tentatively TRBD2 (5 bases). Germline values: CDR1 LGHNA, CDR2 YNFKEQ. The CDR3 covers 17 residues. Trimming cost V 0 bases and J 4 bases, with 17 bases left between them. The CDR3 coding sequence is TGTGCCAGCAGCCAAGAGGTCGGGTTATTGGAGGCAGATACGCAGTATTTT. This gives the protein CASSQEVGLLEADTQYF.

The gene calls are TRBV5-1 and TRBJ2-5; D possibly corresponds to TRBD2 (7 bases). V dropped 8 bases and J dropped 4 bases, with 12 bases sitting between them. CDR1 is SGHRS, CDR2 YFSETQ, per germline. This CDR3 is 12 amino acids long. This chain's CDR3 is CASTGRGETQYF. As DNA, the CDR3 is TGCGCCAGTACAGGGAGGGGAGAGACCCAGTACTTC.

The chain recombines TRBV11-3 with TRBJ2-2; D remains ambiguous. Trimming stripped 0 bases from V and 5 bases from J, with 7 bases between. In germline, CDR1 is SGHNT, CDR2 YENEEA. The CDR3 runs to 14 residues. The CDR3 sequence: CASSLDYGTGELFF. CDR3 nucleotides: TGTGCCAGCAGCTTAGACTATGGGACCGGGGAGCTGTTTTTT.